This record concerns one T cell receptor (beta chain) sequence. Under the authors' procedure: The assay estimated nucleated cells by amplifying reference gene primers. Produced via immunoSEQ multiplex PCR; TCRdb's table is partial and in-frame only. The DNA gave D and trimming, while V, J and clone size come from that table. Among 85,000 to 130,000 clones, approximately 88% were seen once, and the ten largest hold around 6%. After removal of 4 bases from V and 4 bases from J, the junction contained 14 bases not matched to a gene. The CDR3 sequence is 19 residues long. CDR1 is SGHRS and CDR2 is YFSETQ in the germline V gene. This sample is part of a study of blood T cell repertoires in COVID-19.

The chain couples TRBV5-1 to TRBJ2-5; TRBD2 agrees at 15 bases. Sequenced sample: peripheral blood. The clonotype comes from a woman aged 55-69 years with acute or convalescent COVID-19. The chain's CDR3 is CASSRAMRTSGRAGETQYF. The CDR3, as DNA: TGCGCCAGCAGCCGCGCAATGAGGACTAGCGGGAGGGCCGGAGAGACCCAGTACTTC.